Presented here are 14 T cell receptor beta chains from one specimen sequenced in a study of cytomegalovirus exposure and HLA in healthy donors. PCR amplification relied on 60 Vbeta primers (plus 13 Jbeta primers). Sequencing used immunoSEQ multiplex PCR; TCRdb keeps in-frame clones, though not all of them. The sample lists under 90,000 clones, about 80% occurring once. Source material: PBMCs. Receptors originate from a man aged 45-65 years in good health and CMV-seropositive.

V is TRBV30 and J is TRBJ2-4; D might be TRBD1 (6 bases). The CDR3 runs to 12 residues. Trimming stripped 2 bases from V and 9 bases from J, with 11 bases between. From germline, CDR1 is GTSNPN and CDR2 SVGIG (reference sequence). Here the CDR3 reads CAWSQGSVIQYF. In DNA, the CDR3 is TGTGCCTGGAGTCAGGGGAGTGTCATTCAGTACTTC.

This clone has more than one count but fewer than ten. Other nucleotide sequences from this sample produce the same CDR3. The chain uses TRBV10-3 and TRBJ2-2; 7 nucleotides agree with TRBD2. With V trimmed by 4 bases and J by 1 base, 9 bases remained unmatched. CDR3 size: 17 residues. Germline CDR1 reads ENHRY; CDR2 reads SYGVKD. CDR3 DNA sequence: TGTGCCATCAGTGTAGGGAGGGGACTACAGAACACCGGGGAGCTGTTTTTT. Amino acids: CAISVGRGLQNTGELFF.

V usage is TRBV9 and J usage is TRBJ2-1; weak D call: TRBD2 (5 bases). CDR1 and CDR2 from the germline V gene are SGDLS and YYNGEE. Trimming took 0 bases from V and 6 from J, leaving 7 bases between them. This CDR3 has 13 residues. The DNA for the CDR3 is TGTGCCAGCAGCGTAGTGAGCGGCAATGAGCAGTTCTTC. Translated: CASSVVSGNEQFF.

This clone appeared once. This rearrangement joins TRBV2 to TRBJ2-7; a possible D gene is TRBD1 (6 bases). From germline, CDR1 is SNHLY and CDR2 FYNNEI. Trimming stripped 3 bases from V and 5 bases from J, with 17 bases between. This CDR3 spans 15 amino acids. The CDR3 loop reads CASSDRSGTWNEQYF. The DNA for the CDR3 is TGTGCCAGCAGTGATAGGTCAGGGACATGGAACGAGCAGTACTTC.

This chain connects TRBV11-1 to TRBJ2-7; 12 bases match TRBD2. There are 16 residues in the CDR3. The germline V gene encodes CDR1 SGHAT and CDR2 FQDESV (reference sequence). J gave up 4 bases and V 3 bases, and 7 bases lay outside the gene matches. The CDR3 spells CASSFLLAGGEYEQYF. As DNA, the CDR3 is TGTGCCAGCAGCTTTTTGCTAGCGGGAGGGGAGTACGAGCAGTACTTC.

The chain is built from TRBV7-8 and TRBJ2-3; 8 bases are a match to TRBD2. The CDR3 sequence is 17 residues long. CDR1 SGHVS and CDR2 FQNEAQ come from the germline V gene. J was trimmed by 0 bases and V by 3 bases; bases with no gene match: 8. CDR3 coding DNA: TGTGCCAGCAGCTTTGAACGGGAGGGCCCCAGCACAGATACGCAGTATTTT. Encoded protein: CASSFEREGPSTDTQYF.

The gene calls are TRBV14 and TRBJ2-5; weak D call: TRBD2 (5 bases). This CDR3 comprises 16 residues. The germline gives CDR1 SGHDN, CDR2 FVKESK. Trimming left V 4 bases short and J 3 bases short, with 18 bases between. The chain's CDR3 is CASSPWQEEVEETQYF. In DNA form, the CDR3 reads TGTGCCAGCAGCCCCTGGCAGGAGGAAGTAGAAGAGACCCAGTACTTC. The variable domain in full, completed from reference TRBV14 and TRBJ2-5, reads EAGVTQFPSHSVIEKGQTVTLRCDPISGHDNLYWYRRVMGKEIKFLLHFVKESKQDESGMPNNRFLAERTGGTYSTLKVQPAELEDSGVYFCASSPWQEEVEETQYFGPGTRLLVL.

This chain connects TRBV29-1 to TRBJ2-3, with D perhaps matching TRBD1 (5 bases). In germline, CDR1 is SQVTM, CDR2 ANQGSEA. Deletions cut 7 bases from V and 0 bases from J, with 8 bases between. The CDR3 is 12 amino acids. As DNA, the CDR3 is TGCAGCGCGAAGGGGAGCACAGATACGCAGTATTTT. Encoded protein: CSAKGSTDTQYF.

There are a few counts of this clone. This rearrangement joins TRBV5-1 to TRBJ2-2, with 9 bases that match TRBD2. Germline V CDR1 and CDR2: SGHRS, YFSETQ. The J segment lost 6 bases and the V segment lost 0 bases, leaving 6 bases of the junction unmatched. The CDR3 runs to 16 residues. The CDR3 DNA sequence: TGCGCCAGCAGCTTGGAGGCGGGAGGGATTGCCGGGGAGCTGTTTTTT. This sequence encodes CASSLEAGGIAGELFF.

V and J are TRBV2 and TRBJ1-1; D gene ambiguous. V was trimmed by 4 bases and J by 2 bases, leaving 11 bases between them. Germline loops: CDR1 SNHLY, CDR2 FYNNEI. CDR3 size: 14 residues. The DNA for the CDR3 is TGTGCCAGCAGTGCGTACGCGCAAAACACTGAAGCTTTCTTT. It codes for CASSAYAQNTEAFF.

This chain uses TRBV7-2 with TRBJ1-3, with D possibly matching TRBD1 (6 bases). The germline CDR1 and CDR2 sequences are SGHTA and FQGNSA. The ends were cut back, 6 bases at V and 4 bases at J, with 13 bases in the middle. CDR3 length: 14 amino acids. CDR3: CASRGHGSGNTIYF. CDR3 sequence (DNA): TGTGCCAGCAGGGGACACGGATCGGGAAACACCATATATTTT.

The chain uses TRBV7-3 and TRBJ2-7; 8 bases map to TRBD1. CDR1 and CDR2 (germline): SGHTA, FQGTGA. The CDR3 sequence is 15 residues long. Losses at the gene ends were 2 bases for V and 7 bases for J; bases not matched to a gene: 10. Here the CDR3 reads CASSLWQGQAAEQYF. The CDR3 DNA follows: TGTGCCAGCAGCTTATGGCAGGGACAGGCGGCGGAGCAGTACTTC. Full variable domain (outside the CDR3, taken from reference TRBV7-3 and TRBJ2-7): GAGVSQTPSNKVTEKGKYVELRCDPISGHTALYWYRQSLGQGPEFLIYFQGTGAADDSGLPNDRFFAVRPEGSVSTLKIQRTERGDSAVYLCASSLWQGQAAEQYFGPGTRLTVT.

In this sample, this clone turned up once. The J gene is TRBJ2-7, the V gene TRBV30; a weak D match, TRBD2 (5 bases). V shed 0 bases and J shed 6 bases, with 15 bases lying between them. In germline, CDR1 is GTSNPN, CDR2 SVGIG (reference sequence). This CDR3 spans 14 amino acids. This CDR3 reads CAWSVAGGASEQYF. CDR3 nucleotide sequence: TGTGCCTGGAGTGTGGCCGGAGGTGCTAGCGAGCAGTACTTC.

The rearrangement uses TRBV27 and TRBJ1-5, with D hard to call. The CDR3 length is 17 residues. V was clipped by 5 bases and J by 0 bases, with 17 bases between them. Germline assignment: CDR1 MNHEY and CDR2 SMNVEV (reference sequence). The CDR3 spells CASSVPIREDSNQPQHF. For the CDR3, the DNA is TGTGCCAGCAGTGTCCCCATTCGGGAAGATAGCAATCAGCCCCAGCATTTT.